Listed here are 7 T cell receptor beta chains from one sample, sequenced in a study of shared clonotypes between healthy human individuals. Measured with immunoSEQ multiplex PCR; TCRdb has only the in-frame clones, and not every one. The sample gives 2,500,000 or so clones, 90% to 95% of which show up once; roughly 0.36% is in the top ten. Sequencing was carried out using naive CD4+ T cells from PBMCs. This sample's subset: CD45RA+ positively selected. The origin of the receptors is a man aged 18 to 30 in good health. Some clones in this sample may be carry-over from other donors' samples.

Only one count was recorded for this clone. The rearrangement links TRBV19 to TRBJ2-7; 9 nucleotides align to TRBD2. Trimming took 4 bases from V and 5 from J; bases not matched to a gene: 9. This CDR3 is 15 amino acids long. Germline V gives CDR1 LNHDA, CDR2 SQIVND (reference sequence). The CDR3 spells CASSKLAGVYDEQYF. The CDR3 bases are TGTGCCAGTAGTAAGTTAGCGGGAGTGTATGACGAGCAGTACTTC. The variable domain in full, completed from reference TRBV19 and TRBJ2-7, reads DGGITQSPKYLFRKEGQNVTLSCEQNLNHDAMYWYRQDPGQGLRLIYYSQIVNDFQKGDIAEGYSVSREKKESFPLTVTSAQKNPTAFYLCASSKLAGVYDEQYFGPGTRLTVT.

V gene TRBV7-3 combines with J gene TRBJ1-1; D is perhaps TRBD1 (6 bases). This CDR3 has 14 residues. Germline-derived CDR1 and CDR2 are SGHTA and FQGTGA. Trimming took 2 bases from V and 5 from J, leaving 12 bases between them. This chain's CDR3 is CASSLVGGFTEAFF. The CDR3 DNA reads as TGTGCCAGCAGCTTAGTTGGGGGCTTTACTGAAGCTTTCTTT.

The gene calls are TRBV30 and TRBJ2-7; D call uncertain. The CDR3 consists of 11 residues. The germline V and J ends were trimmed by 2 bases and 6 bases, with 8 bases remaining between them. The V gene's germline CDR1 is GTSNPN and CDR2 SVGIG (reference sequence). The CDR3 coding sequence is TGTGCCTGGAGTATAAGGATCGAGCAGTACTTC. Protein product: CAWSIRIEQYF.

Remarks on this clone: One end of the junction varies from germline; a read error may be responsible. The rearrangement joins TRBV5-6 to TRBJ1-2, with TRBD1 matching 12 bases. The germline V gene has CDR1 SGHDT and CDR2 YYEEEE. This CDR3 contains 13 residues. Here the CDR3 reads CASSLARDRGRLF. The CDR3 nucleotides read TGTGCCAGCAGCTTGGCCCGGGACAGGGGGCGCCTCTTC.

This chain links TRBV27 with TRBJ1-6, with a weak D call TRBD1 (6 bases). The germline gives CDR1 MNHEY, CDR2 SMNVEV (reference sequence). The CDR3 is made up of 15 amino acids. V lost 2 bases and J 4 bases, leaving 9 bases between the germline ends. Here the CDR3 DNA reads TGTGCCAGCAGTTTAGACAGGCCTTATAATTCACCCCTCCACTTT. Translating it yields CASSLDRPYNSPLHF.

The chain joins TRBV5-1 to TRBJ1-4; tentative D call: TRBD1 (5 bases). Trimming removed 1 base at V and 7 bases at J, with 14 bases between. Germline V gives CDR1 SGHRS, CDR2 YFSETQ. This CDR3 contains 15 residues. This chain's CDR3 is CASSLTGTVGEKLFF. The CDR3 DNA reads as TGCGCCAGCAGCTTGACGGGGACTGTAGGTGAAAAACTGTTTTTT.

The J gene is TRBJ1-1, the V gene TRBV18; TRBD1 matches 8 bases. This CDR3 spans 14 amino acids. J gave up 4 bases and V 3 bases, and 4 bases lay outside the gene matches. From germline, CDR1 is KGHSH and CDR2 LQKENI. The CDR3 loop is CASSPLTGATEAFF. DNA of the CDR3: TGTGCCAGCTCACCCCTGACAGGGGCCACTGAAGCTTTCTTT.